Listed here are 20 T cell receptor beta chains from one sample, sequenced in a study of OX40 agonist ivuxolimab in advanced cancers. The protocol was immunoSEQ multiplex PCR, while the TCRdb copy is restricted to in-frame clones and leaves out a portion. Seen here are about 47,000 clones, around 80% observed once, and the top ten hold around 2.5%. The specimen was CD4+ or CD8+ T cells sorted from blood, collected in a trial of the OX40 agonist ivuxolimab. The receptors come from an adult with an advanced solid tumor such as melanoma, head and neck, liver or kidney cancer.

The chain carries TRBV29-1 and TRBJ2-1; D unresolved. The CDR3 covers 11 residues. Trimming removed 7 bases from V and 5 bases from J, with 9 bases in between. Germline lookup yields CDR1 SQVTM and CDR2 ANQGSEA. The CDR3 bases are TGCAGCGCCGTGCGTGACAATGAGCAGTTCTTC. Its translation: CSAVRDNEQFF.

This clone has just one count. The rearrangement joins TRBV20-1 to TRBJ2-3; D not resolved. Trimming removed 8 bases at V and 4 bases at J, with 10 bases between. Per the germline V gene, CDR1 is DFQATT and CDR2 is SNEGSKA (reference sequence). CDR3 size: 11 residues. Here the CDR3 DNA reads TGCAGTTTGGGTGGCCCAGATACGCAGTATTTT. Its translation: CSLGGPDTQYF.

The DNA for the CDR3 is TGTGCCAGCAGCGTAAAAGGACAGGGGGCGAGTGGCTACACCTTC. It codes for CASSVKGQGASGYTF. This chain connects TRBV4-2 to TRBJ1-2; 11 nucleotides match TRBD1. The germline CDR1 and CDR2 sequences are LGHNA and YNFKEQ. The CDR3 runs 15 residues. After removal of 5 bases from V and 7 bases from J, the junction contained 9 bases not matched to a gene.

The chain combines TRBV5-3 with TRBJ1-6; TRBD1 might be the D (6 bases). TRBV5-3 qualifies as an ORF whose function is uncertain. The length of the CDR3 is 17 residues. The V end lost 0 bases, the J end lost 7 bases, and 17 bases lay between the germline ends. The CDR3 sequence: CARSLESEGVLNSPLHF. The CDR3, as DNA: TGTGCCAGAAGCTTGGAATCCGAGGGGGTGTTGAATTCACCCCTCCACTTT.

The chain joins TRBV4-1 to TRBJ2-2, with D uncertain. Germline CDR1 MGHRA, CDR2 YSYEKL. Trimming left V 2 bases short and J 7 bases short, with 14 bases between. CDR3 length: 15 residues. Here the CDR3 DNA reads TGCGCCAGCAGCCAACCTGACGGCGGCCGCGGGGAGCTGTTTTTT. Protein sequence: CASSQPDGGRGELFF.

This rearrangement joins TRBV12-5 to TRBJ2-2; D is unclear. This CDR3 comprises 14 residues. The germline CDR1 and CDR2 sequences are LGHNT and FRNRAP. The V end lost 0 bases, the J end lost 5 bases, and 7 bases lay between the germline ends. CDR3 residues: CASGLVRSTGELFF. CDR3 nucleotide sequence: TGTGCTAGTGGTTTGGTACGGTCGACCGGGGAGCTGTTTTTT.

The gene calls are TRBV2 and TRBJ2-3; 9 positions match TRBD2. The V segment lost 3 bases and the J segment 4 bases; nucleotides outside the gene matches: 2. CDR3 size: 14 residues. Germline V gene sequence: CDR1 SNHLY, CDR2 FYNNEI. CDR3 nucleotides: TGTGCCAGCAGTGAGCGGGAGGGCCCAGATACGCAGTATTTT. Its protein is CASSEREGPDTQYF.

This clone turned up a few times. The chain employs TRBV19 and TRBJ2-6; D is ambiguous. Trimming cost V 7 bases and J 2 bases, with 6 bases left between them. CDR1 and CDR2 from the germline V gene are LNHDA and SQIVND (reference sequence). The CDR3 covers 13 residues. CDR3 nucleotide sequence: TGTGCCAGTACCCGAGCTGGGGCCAACGTCCTGACTTTC. The encoded protein is CASTRAGANVLTF.

The chain links TRBV27 to TRBJ2-1, with 8 bases that match TRBD2. The CDR3 extends over 17 amino acids. V dropped 3 bases and J dropped 7; count of bases not matched to a gene: 14. CDR1 is MNHEY, CDR2 SMNVEV, per germline (reference sequence). This chain's CDR3 is CASSLSSGGDGWNEQFF. CDR3 sequence (DNA): TGTGCCAGCAGTTTGTCCAGCGGGGGAGATGGGTGGAATGAGCAGTTCTTC.

This clone showed up just a few times. The V call is TRBV27, the J call TRBJ2-7; 8 bases agree with TRBD1. Germline lookup yields CDR1 MNHEY and CDR2 SMNVEV (reference sequence). The CDR3 is 14 residues long. With V trimmed by 5 bases and J by 5 bases, 8 bases remained unmatched. The DNA for the CDR3 is TGTGCCAGCAGTATAGGACAGGGCGGGCACGAGCAGTACTTC. Its protein is CASSIGQGGHEQYF.

DNA for the CDR3: TGTGCCAGCAGTTTACAGGGCAATAGCAATCAGCCCCAGCATTTT. It specifies CASSLQGNSNQPQHF. The chain is built from TRBV2 and TRBJ1-5, with TRBD1 as a possible D gene (6 bases). The germline V gene has CDR1 SNHLY and CDR2 FYNNEI. Between the trimmed V and J ends, which lost 5 bases and 0 bases, there was a span of 11 bases. The CDR3 consists of 15 residues.

V gene TRBV27 combines with J gene TRBJ2-1, with D possibly matching TRBD1 (5 bases). V was clipped by 7 bases and J by 0 bases, with 10 bases between them. Germline V gives CDR1 MNHEY, CDR2 SMNVEV (reference sequence). The CDR3 consists of 14 residues. The CDR3 spells CASTDRTSYNEQFF. Here the CDR3 DNA reads TGTGCCAGCACCGACAGAACCTCCTACAATGAGCAGTTCTTC.

The chain couples TRBV5-1 to TRBJ1-5; D is ambiguous. Trimming removed 9 bases at V and 7 bases at J, with 8 bases between. The CDR3 is 10 amino acids. CDR1 is SGHRS and CDR2 is YFSETQ in the germline V gene. The CDR3 DNA is TGCGCCACCCCGGACCAGCCCCAGCATTTT. Translating gives CATPDQPQHF.

The chain links TRBV4-2 to TRBJ2-1; possible D gene TRBD2, 6 bases. The CDR3 sequence is 15 residues long. Germline CDR1 LGHNA, CDR2 YNFKEQ. Trimming pared 2 bases from V and 6 bases from J, leaving 14 bases between. The CDR3 DNA reads TGTGCCAGCAGCCAAAAACCGGGACTTACCAATGAGCAGTTCTTC. Translating it yields CASSQKPGLTNEQFF.

This clone is a singleton in its sample. The chain carries TRBV2 and TRBJ1-4; 7 bases fit TRBD1. V shed 8 bases, J shed 8 bases, and the junction held 5 bases outside the gene matches. The CDR3 length is 12 residues. Germline CDR1 SNHLY, CDR2 FYNNEI. CDR3 in DNA: TGTGCCAGCGACAGGGCGGGAGAAAAACTGTTTTTT. Residues: CASDRAGEKLFF.

The chain has TRBV11-1 and TRBJ1-6; weak D call: TRBD1 (5 bases). Per germline, CDR1 SGHAT and CDR2 FQDESV (reference sequence). The V end was cut by 1 base, the J end by 7 bases, with 5 bases between. The CDR3 spans 13 residues. CDR3 loop: CASSLEGNSPLHF. As DNA, the CDR3 is TGTGCCAGCAGCTTAGAGGGGAATTCACCCCTCCACTTT.

The chain has TRBV7-9 and TRBJ2-3; D perhaps matches TRBD1 (5 bases). The CDR3 is 15 amino acids. Trimming took 5 bases from V and 1 from J, leaving 13 bases between them. CDR1 is SEHNR and CDR2 is FQNEAQ in the germline V gene (reference sequence). The CDR3 sequence: CASSGDSLGTDTQYF. In nucleotides, the CDR3 is TGTGCCAGCAGCGGTGACAGCCTTGGCACAGATACGCAGTATTTT.

The chain combines TRBV7-6 with TRBJ2-7; 14 nucleotides line up with TRBD2. The CDR3 has 17 residues. CDR1 and CDR2 from the germline V gene are SGHVS and FNYEAQ. V was clipped by 4 bases and J by 2 bases; unmatched bases: 7. The CDR3 spells CASSWGTSGSGPYEQYF. Here the CDR3 DNA reads TGTGCCAGCAGCTGGGGGACTAGCGGGAGCGGGCCCTACGAGCAGTACTTC.

This clone was detected once. One end of the junction varies from germline; a read error may be responsible. The J gene is TRBJ2-6, the V gene TRBV15; D is unresolved. Germline V gene lookup returns CDR1 LNHNV and CDR2 YYDKDF (reference sequence). CDR3 size: 15 residues. The CDR3 DNA is TGTGCCACCAGCAGGTCTGGCGCTGGAGCCAACGTCCTGACTTTC. It is translated as CATSRSGAGANVLTF.

This clone was detected only a few times. The chain couples TRBV6-5 to TRBJ2-7; 8 bases agree with TRBD1. The CDR3 runs to 13 residues. J lost 2 bases, V lost 6 bases, and 3 bases had no gene match. Germline assignment: CDR1 MNHEY and CDR2 SVGAGI. The CDR3: CASRRGQAYEQYF. The CDR3 DNA sequence: TGTGCCAGCAGGCGGGGACAGGCCTACGAGCAGTACTTC.